This record covers a single T cell receptor beta chain. Its cognate antigen is unknown. V was pared by 1 base and J by 7 bases, with 17 bases between. The germline V gene encodes CDR1 SGHRS and CDR2 YFSETQ. CDR3 size: 16 residues. This sample stems from a study of T-cell reconstitution after alpha-beta-depleted transplantation in children. Overall study results and limits: There were reportedly several hundred expanded graft clones from which alpha-beta T cells came about two months after transplant. After one year, T-cell counts and TCRbeta diversity mostly came from new T cells. Surviving recipient cells, namely T cells and thymic progenitors, were the source of high day-60 TCRbeta diversity in some patients.

Unique molecular identifiers were incorporated when the TCRbeta library was constructed. TCRdb reprocessed the PCR reads via MiXCR and lists one record per CDR3 protein. Of around 60,000 distinct CDR3 sequences listed, 44% are singletons. The TCR sequence derives from a male patient aged 10 to 17 who had a stem cell transplant for acute lymphoblastic leukemia, so the T cells may come from the graft donor. V is TRBV5-1 and J is TRBJ2-2; D is uncertain. The sample here was PBMCs, mostly from graft donor cells, taken 360 days after TCRalphabeta/CD19-depleted stem cell transplant. The CDR3 spells CASSLSQTNRVGELFF. The CDR3 DNA follows: TGCGCCAGCAGCTTGAGCCAGACAAACCGGGTCGGGGAGCTGTTTTTT.